Listed here are 5 T cell receptor beta chains from one sample, sequenced in a study of glioma-infiltrating T cells. Using RNA template, CDR3s of TCR alpha and beta were amplified with iRepertoire arm-PCR. TCRdb ran MiXCR on the multiplex PCR reads and lists one entry per CDR3 protein. The data contain about 3,300 distinct CDR3 sequences, around 86% of them singletons. Sequenced material: glioma tissue, nonneoplastic brain tissue, or PBMCs (not recorded which). The receptors come from a human donor with low-grade glioma or glioblastoma, undergoing nonglioma brain surgery, or in good health (not recorded which).

This clonotype is a singleton in its sample. This beta chain is off target for a library built for alpha chains, so its abundance means little. The chain employs TRBV20-1 and TRBJ1-5, with D unresolved. CDR3 length: 15 residues. The ends were cut back, 0 bases at V and 2 bases at J, with 11 bases in the middle. Germline V lookup: CDR1 DFQATT, CDR2 SNEGSKA (reference sequence). The CDR3 protein is CSARDPVKGNQPQHF. In nucleotides, the CDR3 is TGCAGTGCTAGAGATCCTGTAAAAGGCAATCAGCCCCAGCATTTT.

With respect to this clonotype: This beta chain came through as a stray read in a library set up for alpha chains, and its size says little. The gene calls are TRBV29-1 and TRBJ1-2, with D tentatively TRBD1 (5 bases). This CDR3 is 14 amino acids long. V was cut by 6 bases and J by 0 bases, with 14 bases left in between. Per the germline V gene, CDR1 is SQVTM and CDR2 is ANQGSEA. CDR3 sequence reads: CSVGGATANYGYTF. The CDR3 DNA follows: TGCAGCGTCGGTGGAGCGACAGCTAACTATGGCTACACCTTC.

In the case of this clonotype: This beta chain represents an off-target read in a library built for alpha chains; its size is of limited meaning. This sequence joins TRBV27 and TRBJ2-7; D remains ambiguous. CDR1 is MNHEY, CDR2 SMNVEV, per germline (reference sequence). This CDR3 region has 11 residues. Trimming took off 5 bases at V and 2 bases at J, with 4 bases between the two ends. The CDR3 protein is CASSTAYEQYF. The CDR3 nucleotides are TGTGCCAGCAGTACCGCCTACGAGCAGTACTTC.

To note about this clonotype: Because the library targeted alpha chains, this beta chain is an off-target read whose size means little. The V gene is TRBV28, the J gene TRBJ2-3; D perhaps matches TRBD1 (5 bases). CDR1 and CDR2 from the germline V gene are MDHEN and SYDVKM. V was shortened by 5 bases and J by 4 bases, with 16 bases between the two germline ends. The CDR3 consists of 15 residues. For the CDR3, the DNA is TGTGCCAGCAGTCCCCGACGGACAACGGCAGATACGCAGTATTTT. Its protein product is CASSPRRTTADTQYF. The full variable domain, with the rest looked up from reference TRBV28 and TRBJ2-3, is DVKVTQSSRYLVKRTGEKVFLECVQDMDHENMFWYRQDPGLGLRLIYFSYDVKMKEKGDIPEGYSVSREKKERFSLILESASTNQTSMYLCASSPRRTTADTQYFGPGTRLTVL.

As for this clonotype: This beta chain was picked up by a library intended for alpha chains and is off target, so its count carries little meaning. V and J are TRBV29-1 and TRBJ2-7, with D perhaps TRBD1 (5 bases). The germline gives CDR1 SQVTM, CDR2 ANQGSEA. The CDR3 consists of 13 residues. Deletions cut 4 bases from V and 2 bases from J, with 12 bases between. The CDR3 DNA reads TGCAGCGTTGTGTCAGGGATGACCTACGAGCAGTACTTC. As protein: CSVVSGMTYEQYF.